This TCR beta chain was sequenced during a study of PD-1 blockade in classical Hodgkin lymphoma. Time point given: cycle 4 day 1 (C4D1), after six to seven weeks of nivolumab. Patients all relapsed after autologous stem cell transplantation, and there was variation in brentuximab vedotin exposure. Thawed PBMCs were the source of CD4+ T cells, purified by magnetic negative selection. On this clone: The target antigen is unknown. At one boundary the junction diverges from the germline segment, which might be a read error.

Points from the study as a whole: The authors excluded patients who started nivolumab under 1 year after ASCT. Healthy donors were reported to have higher baseline TCR diversity than newly diagnosed patients. CD8+ TCR diversity did not rise significantly by C4D1, unlike CD4+. Newly diagnosed patients had diversity similar to the baseline diversity of complete responders.

The germline V gene encodes CDR1 SGHTA and CDR2 FQGNSA. This CDR3 spans 16 amino acids. Sequencing used immunoSEQ multiplex PCR; TCRdb keeps in-frame clones, though not all of them. Here the sample spans some 30,000 clones, under 90% being singletons. The genes are TRBV7-2 and TRBJ2-7, with 9 bases that match TRBD2. The sequencing used CD4+ T cells from blood, collected before the fourth cycle of nivolumab. This clonotype originated in a human donor with classical Hodgkin lymphoma. In nucleotides, the CDR3 is TGTGCCAGCAGCACCTCCTCGGGACTAGCCTCCTACGAGCAGCACTTC. Amino acids: CASSTSSGLASYEQHF.